This T cell receptor (beta chain) was sequenced for a study of CD8+CD57+ T cells in acquired aplastic anemia. There are many counts of this clonotype. Profiles of TCR beta VDJ and CDR3 were generated from a genomic DNA template. Each CDR3 protein gets one entry after TCRdb re-called the reads with MiXCR. The sample lists fewer than 70,000 distinct CDR3 sequences; 54% were seen once. The CDR3 runs 22 residues. Trimming left V 3 bases short and J 4 bases short, with 33 bases between. This sequence was found in a human donor in good health, serving as a control. The specimen sequenced was sorted CD4+, CD8+, or CD8+CD57+ T cells (not recorded which) from PBMCs. The chain joins TRBV7-1 to TRBJ2-2; D is possibly TRBD1 or TRBD2 (5 bases each). TRBV7-1 is assigned to the ORF class and has an uncertain function. The CDR3 DNA reads TGTGCCAGCAGCTCCAGCCACTACCAACCCCGGGACCTCAAAGTTGCCACCGGGGAGCTGTTTTTT. Protein: CASSSSHYQPRDLKVATGELFF.